This TCR beta chain was recovered during a study of spatial heterogeneity in lung cancer (dated by TCRdb to about 2019). Regarding the study in general: Beta-chain transcripts were consistently detected in greater numbers than alpha-chain transcripts, which likely reflected higher beta-chain transcript abundance. In the raw uncorrected reads, each unique combination of TCR and UMI appeared more than ten times on average. In non-small cell lung cancer, the study quantitatively compared TCR alpha and beta repertoires across several tumor regions, matched nontumor lung, and blood. Nonsynonymous mutation counts, determined by whole-exome sequencing of tumor tissue, were related to features of the TCR repertoire. Both alpha and beta chains were TCR-sequenced in 200 to 250 tumor regions, under 70 matched nontumor lung samples and roughly 54 PBMC samples obtained at surgery.

The meaning of the sample's time point label: sample taken at primary tumor resection. The donors were about 65 patients from the lung TRACERx cohort who had early-stage, untreated non-small cell lung cancer. For TCR sequencing, whole RNA was extracted from tumor and nontumor lung tissue, or from cryopreserved PBMC samples, and no cell sorting was done. A patient was chosen for TCR sequencing only when enough RNA was available from at least two tumor regions. Before selection, tumor and adjacent nontumor lung specimens were reviewed by a lung pathologist. Summary of the overall study and its limitations: Additional single-cell paired TCR alpha and beta sequencing was considered necessary to confirm, at a functional level, the hypothesis that regional TCRs recognize regional mutations.

The germline ends are 11 bases apart after V is trimmed by 7 bases and J by 6 bases. As encoded in the germline V gene, CDR1 is MDHEN while CDR2 is SYDVKM. The CDR3, from cysteine to phenylalanine, totals 12 residues. Solely the CDR3 DNA is kept, with 36 bases framed from the first base. This clonotype was found many times. What antigen it recognizes has not been identified. No much larger clone exists at a distance of one base, and base qualities are not known. Library construction relied on 5' RACE. Reads for this sample came from a NextSeq 500. The TCR library protocol attached a unique molecular identifier to each TCR cDNA molecule to allow correction of PCR and sequencing errors. As for how the authors treated the data: Decombinator tools were used for TCR identification, UMI-based error correction and CDR3 extraction. TCRs above a frequency of 2 per 1,000, corresponding to the top 1% of the tumor frequency distribution, were defined as expanded. Renyi diversity was computed with the R vegan package after each repertoire had been subsampled 100 times to 5,000 TCRs. CDR3 similarity networks were constructed using string-kernel similarity of amino acid triplets, with links drawn between CDR3s whose pairwise similarity was above 0.82. TCRdb reanalyzed the raw reads on its own, using fastp at Q25 for trimming and MiXCR for clone calling, and kept in-frame beta chains. Every distinct CDR3 protein forms one entry, paired with its most common genes and DNA. TCRdb's processing, not the authors' own work, is the source of the V and J calls. The sample has about 2,800 distinct CDR3 sequences on record, over 7% of them singletons. Under 25% of the sample comes from the top ten.

The chain couples TRBV28 to TRBJ2-3; the D region possibly corresponds to TRBD2 (6 bases align). This receptor was obtained from a female donor with early-stage non-small cell lung cancer. The specimen was normal lung tissue next to the tumor, collected at surgery. The nucleotide sequence is TGTGCCAGCAATGGAGGGAGGGATACGCAGTATTTT. Translation gives CASNGGRDTQYF.